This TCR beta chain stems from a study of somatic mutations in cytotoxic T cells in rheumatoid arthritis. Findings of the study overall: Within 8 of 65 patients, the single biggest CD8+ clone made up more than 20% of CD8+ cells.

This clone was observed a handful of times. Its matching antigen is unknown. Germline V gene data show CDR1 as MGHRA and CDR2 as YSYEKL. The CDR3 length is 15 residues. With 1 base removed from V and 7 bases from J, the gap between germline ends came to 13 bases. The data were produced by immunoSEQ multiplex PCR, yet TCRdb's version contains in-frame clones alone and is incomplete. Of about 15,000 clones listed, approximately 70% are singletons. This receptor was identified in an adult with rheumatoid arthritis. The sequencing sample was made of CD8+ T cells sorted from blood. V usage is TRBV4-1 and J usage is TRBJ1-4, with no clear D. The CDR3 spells CASSQVAGVSEKLFF. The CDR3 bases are TGCGCCAGCAGCCAAGTAGCAGGAGTAAGTGAAAAACTGTTTTTT.